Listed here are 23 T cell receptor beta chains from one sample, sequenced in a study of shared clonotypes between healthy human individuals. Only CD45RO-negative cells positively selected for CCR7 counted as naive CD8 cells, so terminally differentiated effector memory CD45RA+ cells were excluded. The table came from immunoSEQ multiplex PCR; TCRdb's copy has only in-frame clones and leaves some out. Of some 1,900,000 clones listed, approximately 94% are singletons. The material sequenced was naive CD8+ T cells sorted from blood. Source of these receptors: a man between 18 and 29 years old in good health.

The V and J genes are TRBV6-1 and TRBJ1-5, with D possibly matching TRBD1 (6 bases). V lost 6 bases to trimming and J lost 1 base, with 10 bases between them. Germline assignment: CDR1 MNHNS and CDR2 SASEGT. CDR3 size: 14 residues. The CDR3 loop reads CASSGQGSNQPQHF. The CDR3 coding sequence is TGTGCCAGCAGCGGGCAGGGGAGCAATCAGCCCCAGCATTTT.

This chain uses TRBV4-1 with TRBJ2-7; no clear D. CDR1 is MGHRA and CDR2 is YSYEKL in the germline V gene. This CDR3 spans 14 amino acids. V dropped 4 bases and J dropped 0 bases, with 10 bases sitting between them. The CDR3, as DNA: TGCGCCAGCAGCCTGTCCCCTAGCTCCTACGAGCAGTACTTC. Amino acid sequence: CASSLSPSSYEQYF.

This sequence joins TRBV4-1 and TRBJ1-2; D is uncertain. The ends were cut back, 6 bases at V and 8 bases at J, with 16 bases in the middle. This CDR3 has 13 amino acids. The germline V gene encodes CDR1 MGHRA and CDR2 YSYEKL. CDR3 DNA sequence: TGCGCCAGCAGTCGTATGGGTTCGATAGGCTACACCTTC. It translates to CASSRMGSIGYTF.

The CDR3 loop is CAIRTDINYGYTF. CDR3 coding DNA: TGTGCCATCAGGACAGATATTAACTATGGCTACACCTTC. The chain is built from TRBV10-3 and TRBJ1-2; TRBD1 might be the D (5 bases). V was trimmed by 6 bases and J by 1 base, leaving 9 bases between them. Germline V gene data show CDR1 as ENHRY and CDR2 as SYGVKD. The CDR3 spans 13 residues.

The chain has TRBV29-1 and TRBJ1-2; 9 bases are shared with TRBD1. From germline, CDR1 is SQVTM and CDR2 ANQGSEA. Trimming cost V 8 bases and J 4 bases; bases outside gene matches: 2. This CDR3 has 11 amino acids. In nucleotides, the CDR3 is TGCAGCCTGGGACAGGGCTATGGCTACACCTTC. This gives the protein CSLGQGYGYTF. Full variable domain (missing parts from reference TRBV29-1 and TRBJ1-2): SAVISQKPSRDICQRGTSLTIQCQVDSQVTMMFWYRQQPGQSLTLIATANQGSEATYESGFVIDKFPISRPNLTFSTLTVSNMSPEDSSIYLCSLGQGYGYTFGSGTRLTVV.

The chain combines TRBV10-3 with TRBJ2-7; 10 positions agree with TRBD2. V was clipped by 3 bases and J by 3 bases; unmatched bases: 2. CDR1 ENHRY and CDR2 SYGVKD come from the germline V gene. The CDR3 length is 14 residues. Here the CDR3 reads CAISDGLAVYEQYF. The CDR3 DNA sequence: TGTGCCATCAGTGACGGACTAGCGGTCTACGAGCAGTACTTC.

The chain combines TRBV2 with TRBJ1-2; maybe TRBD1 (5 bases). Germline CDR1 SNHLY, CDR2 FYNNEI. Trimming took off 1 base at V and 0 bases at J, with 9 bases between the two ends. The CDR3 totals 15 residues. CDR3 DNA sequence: TGTGCCAGCAGTGAAGTAGGGGTCCCTAACTATGGCTACACCTTC. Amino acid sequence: CASSEVGVPNYGYTF.

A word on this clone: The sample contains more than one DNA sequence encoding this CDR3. CDR3 in amino acids: CASSMGGGNEQYF. Written as DNA, the CDR3 is TGTGCCAGTAGTATGGGAGGGGGAAACGAGCAGTACTTC. The V gene is TRBV19, the J gene TRBJ2-7, with D perhaps matching TRBD2 (7 bases). This CDR3 region has 13 residues. Deletions cut 3 bases from V and 5 bases from J, with 11 bases between. In germline, CDR1 is LNHDA, CDR2 SQIVND (reference sequence).

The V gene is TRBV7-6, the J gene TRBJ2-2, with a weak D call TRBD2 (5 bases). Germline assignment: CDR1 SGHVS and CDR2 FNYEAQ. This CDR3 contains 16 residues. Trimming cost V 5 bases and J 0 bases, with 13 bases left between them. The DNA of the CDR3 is TGTGCCAGCAGCCCCGTGGGGAGCCCGAACACCGGGGAGCTGTTTTTT. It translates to CASSPVGSPNTGELFF.

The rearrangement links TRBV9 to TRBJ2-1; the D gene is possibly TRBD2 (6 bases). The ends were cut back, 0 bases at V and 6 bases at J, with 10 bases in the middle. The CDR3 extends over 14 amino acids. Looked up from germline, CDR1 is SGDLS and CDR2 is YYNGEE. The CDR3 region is CASSVGGDSNEQFF. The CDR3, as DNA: TGTGCCAGCAGCGTAGGGGGGGATTCCAATGAGCAGTTCTTC.

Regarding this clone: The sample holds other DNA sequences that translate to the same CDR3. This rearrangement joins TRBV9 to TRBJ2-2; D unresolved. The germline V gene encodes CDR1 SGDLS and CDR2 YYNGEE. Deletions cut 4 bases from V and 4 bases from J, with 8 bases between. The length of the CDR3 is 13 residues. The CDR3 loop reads CASSPWGTGELFF. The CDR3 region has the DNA TGTGCCAGCAGCCCCTGGGGCACCGGGGAGCTGTTTTTT.

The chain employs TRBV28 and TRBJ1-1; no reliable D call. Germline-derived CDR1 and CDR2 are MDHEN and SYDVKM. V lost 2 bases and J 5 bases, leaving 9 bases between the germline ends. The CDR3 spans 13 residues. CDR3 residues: CASSLVPSTEAFF. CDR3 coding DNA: TGTGCCAGCAGTTTAGTGCCATCTACTGAAGCTTTCTTT. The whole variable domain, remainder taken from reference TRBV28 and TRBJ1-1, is DVKVTQSSRYLVKRTGEKVFLECVQDMDHENMFWYRQDPGLGLRLIYFSYDVKMKEKGDIPEGYSVSREKKERFSLILESASTNQTSMYLCASSLVPSTEAFFGQGTRLTVV.

CDR3 DNA: TGTGCCAGCAGCTGGGTGACAGGGATGAACACTGAAGCTTTCTTT. This codes for CASSWVTGMNTEAFF. V and J are TRBV5-5 and TRBJ1-1; TRBD1 agrees at 7 bases. Germline CDR1 SGHKS, CDR2 YYEKEE (reference sequence). The CDR3 has 15 amino acids. The junction had 5 bases not matched to a gene; V was cut back by 3 bases and J by 0 bases.

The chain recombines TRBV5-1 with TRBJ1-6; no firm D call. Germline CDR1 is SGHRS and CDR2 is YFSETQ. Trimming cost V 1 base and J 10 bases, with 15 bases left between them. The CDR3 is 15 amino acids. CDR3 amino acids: CASSLYGERDSPLHF. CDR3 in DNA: TGCGCCAGCAGCTTGTACGGGGAAAGAGACTCACCCCTCCACTTT.

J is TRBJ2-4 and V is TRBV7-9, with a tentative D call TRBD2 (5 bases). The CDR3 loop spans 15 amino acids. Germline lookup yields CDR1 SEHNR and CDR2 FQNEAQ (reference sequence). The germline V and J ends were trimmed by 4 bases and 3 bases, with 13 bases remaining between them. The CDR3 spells CASSSHIEGKNIQYF. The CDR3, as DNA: TGTGCCAGCAGCTCCCATATCGAGGGCAAAAACATTCAGTACTTC.

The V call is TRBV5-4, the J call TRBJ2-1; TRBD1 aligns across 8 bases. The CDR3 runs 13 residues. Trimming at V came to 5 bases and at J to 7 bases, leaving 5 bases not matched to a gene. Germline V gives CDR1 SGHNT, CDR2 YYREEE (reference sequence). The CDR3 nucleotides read TGTGCCAGCAGTTCGGACAGGGCGAATGAGCAGTTCTTC. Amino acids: CASSSDRANEQFF.

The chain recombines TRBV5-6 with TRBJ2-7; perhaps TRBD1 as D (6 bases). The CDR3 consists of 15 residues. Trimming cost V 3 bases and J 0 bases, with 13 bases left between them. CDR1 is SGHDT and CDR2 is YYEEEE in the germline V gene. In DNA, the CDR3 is TGTGCCAGCAGCTGGGGTCCAGGGGACTCCTACGAGCAGTACTTC. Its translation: CASSWGPGDSYEQYF.

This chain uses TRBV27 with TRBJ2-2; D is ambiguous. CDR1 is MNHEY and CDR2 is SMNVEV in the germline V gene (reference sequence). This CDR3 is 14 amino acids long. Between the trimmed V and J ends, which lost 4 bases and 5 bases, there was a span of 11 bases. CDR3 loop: CASSSERETGELFF. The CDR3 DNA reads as TGTGCCAGCAGTTCCGAAAGGGAAACCGGGGAGCTGTTTTTT.

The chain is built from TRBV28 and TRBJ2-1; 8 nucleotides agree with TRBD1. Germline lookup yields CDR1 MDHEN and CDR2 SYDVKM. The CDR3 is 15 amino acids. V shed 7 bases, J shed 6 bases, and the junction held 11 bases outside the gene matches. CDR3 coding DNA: TGTGCCAGCACCCTTCGGACAGGGTTAGGCAATGAGCAGTTCTTC. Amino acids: CASTLRTGLGNEQFF.

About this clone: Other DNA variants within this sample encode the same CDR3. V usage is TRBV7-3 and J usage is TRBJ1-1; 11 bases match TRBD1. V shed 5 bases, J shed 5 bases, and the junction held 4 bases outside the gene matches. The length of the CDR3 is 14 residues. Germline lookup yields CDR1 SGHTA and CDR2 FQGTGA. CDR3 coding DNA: TGTGCCAGCAGCCCCGGGACAGGGGGGACTGAAGCTTTCTTT. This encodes CASSPGTGGTEAFF.

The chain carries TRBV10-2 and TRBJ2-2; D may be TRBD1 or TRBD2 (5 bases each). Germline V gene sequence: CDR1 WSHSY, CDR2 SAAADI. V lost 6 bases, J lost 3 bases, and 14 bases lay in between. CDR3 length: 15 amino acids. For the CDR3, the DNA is TGCGCCAGCAGGAGAGGGGCCGCTGACACCGGGGAGCTGTTTTTT. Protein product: CASRRGAADTGELFF.

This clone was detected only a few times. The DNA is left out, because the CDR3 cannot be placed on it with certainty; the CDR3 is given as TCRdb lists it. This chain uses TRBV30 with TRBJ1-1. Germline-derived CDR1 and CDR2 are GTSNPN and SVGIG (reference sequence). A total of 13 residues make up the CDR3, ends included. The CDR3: CAWSVLSLDQVFF.

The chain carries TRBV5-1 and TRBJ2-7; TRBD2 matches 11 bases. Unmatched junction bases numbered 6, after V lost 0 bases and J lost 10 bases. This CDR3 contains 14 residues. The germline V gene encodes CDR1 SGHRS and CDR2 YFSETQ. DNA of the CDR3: TGCGCCAGCAGCTTGGAGCTAGCGGGAGGACCCCAGTACTTC. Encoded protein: CASSLELAGGPQYF.